The present entry profiles one TCR beta chain with its context. Its antigen remains unidentified. This CDR3 has 11 amino acids. Germline CDR1 DFQATT, CDR2 SNEGSKA (reference sequence). V trimming: 3 bases; J trimming: 11 bases; junction bases outside the gene matches: 5. The donors comprised healthy bone marrow donors. PCR employed 60 Vbeta and 13 Jbeta primers. Here immunoSEQ multiplex PCR was the method, and the copy in TCRdb shows in-frame clones only, minus some. The repertoire holds roughly 160,000 clones, with approximately 78% as singletons. These data are taken from a study of cytomegalovirus exposure and HLA in healthy donors. Study-wide results and caveats: Analyses of presence/absence relied on an assumption of roughly uniform sequencing depth across donors. Some TCR beta chains (roughly 150 of them) were listed as cytomegalovirus-associated.

Material for sequencing was PBMCs. The receptor was derived from a male donor in good health and CMV-seronegative. The chain joins TRBV20-1 to TRBJ2-3; 7 bases line up with TRBD1. The CDR3 region is CSARRDRVQYF. CDR3 nucleotide sequence: TGCAGTGCTAGGCGAGACAGGGTGCAGTATTTT.